This TCR beta chain was profiled in a study of cytomegalovirus exposure and HLA in healthy donors. Looked up from germline, CDR1 is WSHSY and CDR2 is SAAADI. The CDR3 loop spans 15 amino acids. The germline V and J ends were trimmed by 2 bases and 8 bases, with 16 bases remaining between them. The protocol was immunoSEQ multiplex PCR, while the TCRdb copy is restricted to in-frame clones and leaves out a portion. The sample contains tens of thousands of clones, 85% to 95% of which appear only once. The chain recombines TRBV10-2 with TRBJ2-4; the D is unclear. This TCR was sampled from a man between 18 and 29 years old in good health and CMV-seropositive. Sequencing was performed on PBMCs. The CDR3 here is CASSEGRFRRDIQYF. The CDR3 DNA is TGCGCCAGCAGTGAGGGTCGGTTCCGTCGGGACATTCAGTACTTC.